A single sample is the source of the 9 T cell receptor beta chains below, sequenced in a study of OX40 agonist ivuxolimab in advanced cancers. Libraries were constructed by the immunoSEQ multiplex PCR assay. Held by TCRdb, this immuneACCESS table contains in-frame sequences only and omits some clones. Under half of the omission traces to an unresolved V gene where checked; the cause of the rest is unknown. This sample is represented by tens of thousands of clones; 75% to 85% of them were singletons. The ten largest clones capture 2.6% of the sample. Here the sequenced sample was CD4+ or CD8+ T cells sorted from blood, taken in a trial of the OX40 agonist ivuxolimab. All receptors derive from an adult with an advanced solid tumor such as melanoma, head and neck, liver or kidney cancer.

V gene TRBV5-1 combines with J gene TRBJ1-2, with 12 bases matching TRBD1. The junction had 15 bases not matched to a gene; V was cut back by 7 bases and J by 8 bases. Germline CDR1 and CDR2: SGHRS and YFSETQ. This CDR3 contains 16 residues. The CDR3 coding sequence is TGCGCCAGCCGAGAGGGACAGGGGGCAGTTTTGGAAGGCTACACCTTC. Encoded protein: CASREGQGAVLEGYTF. The variable domain in full, completed from reference TRBV5-1 and TRBJ1-2, reads KAGVTQTPRYLIKTRGQQVTLSCSPISGHRSVSWYQQTPGQGLQFLFEYFSETQRNKGNFPGRFSGRQFSNSRSEMNVSTLELGDSALYLCASREGQGAVLEGYTFGSGTRLTVV.

The chain has TRBV7-6 and TRBJ2-5; 7 bases agree with TRBD1. CDR3 size: 15 residues. Germline trimming cut 1 base from V and 4 bases from J; bases unmatched to any gene: 6. Germline-derived CDR1 and CDR2 are SGHVS and FNYEAQ. The CDR3 sequence is CASSLVRGRVETQYF. The CDR3 DNA follows: TGTGCCAGCAGCTTAGTAAGGGGGCGAGTAGAGACCCAGTACTTC. The variable domain in full, with the rest retrieved from reference TRBV7-6 and TRBJ2-5, is GAGVSQSPRYKVTKRGQDVALRCDPISGHVSLYWYRQALGQGPEFLTYFNYEAQQDKSGLPNDRFSAERPEGSISTLTIQRTEQRDSAMYRCASSLVRGRVETQYFGPGTRLLVL.

The rearrangement links TRBV20-1 to TRBJ2-3; D is unresolved. The CDR3 totals 11 residues. Germline V gives CDR1 DFQATT, CDR2 SNEGSKA (reference sequence). V shed 3 bases and J shed 6 bases, with 7 bases lying between them. Here the CDR3 DNA reads TGCAGTGCTAGGGACGAGGATACGCAGTATTTT. Translating gives CSARDEDTQYF.

The J gene is TRBJ1-2, the V gene TRBV19; D possibly corresponds to TRBD1 (6 bases). Germline-derived CDR1 and CDR2 are LNHDA and SQIVND (reference sequence). V lost 7 bases, J lost 3 bases, and 12 bases lay in between. This CDR3 region has 13 residues. The CDR3 protein is CASTSGTYYGYTF. The CDR3, as DNA: TGTGCCAGTACCTCCGGGACATACTATGGCTACACCTTC.

The rearrangement links TRBV5-1 to TRBJ1-5; tentatively, D is TRBD1 (6 bases). V gave up 9 bases and J gave up 10 bases, with 23 bases separating them. There are 14 residues in the CDR3. Germline V gene sequence: CDR1 SGHRS, CDR2 YFSETQ. The CDR3 loop is CANPPRGRPKPQHF. The CDR3 DNA follows: TGCGCCAATCCCCCACGGGGGCGTCCCAAACCCCAGCATTTT.

The rearrangement joins TRBV27 to TRBJ1-1, with D possibly TRBD1 on 6 matching bases. V gave up 0 bases and J gave up 0 bases, with 11 bases separating them. Germline CDR1 MNHEY, CDR2 SMNVEV (reference sequence). CDR3 length: 16 residues. The CDR3 bases are TGTGCCAGCAGTTTATCCGGGACACAAATGAACACTGAAGCTTTCTTT. Its translation: CASSLSGTQMNTEAFF.

The chain couples TRBV7-2 to TRBJ2-1, with 11 bases lining up with TRBD2. Per germline, CDR1 SGHTA and CDR2 FQGNSA. Losses at the gene ends were 5 bases for V and 2 bases for J; bases not matched to a gene: 2. This CDR3 contains 15 residues. The CDR3 reads CASSVTSGTYNEQFF. The CDR3 bases are TGTGCCAGCAGCGTGACTAGCGGGACCTACAATGAGCAGTTCTTC.

The chain is built from TRBV5-6 and TRBJ2-7; unclear D gene. CDR1 SGHDT and CDR2 YYEEEE come from the germline V gene. V lost 3 bases and J lost 1, with 8 bases in between. The CDR3 spans 13 residues. DNA for the CDR3: TGTGCCAGCAGCTCTGGACCGTCCTACGAGCAGTACTTC. It is translated as CASSSGPSYEQYF. Based on the CDR3 plus reference TRBV5-6 and TRBJ2-7, the full variable domain is DAGVTQSPTHLIKTRGQQVTLRCSPKSGHDTVSWYQQALGQGPQFIFQYYEEEERQRGNFPDRFSGHQFPNYSSELNVNALLLGDSALYLCASSSGPSYEQYFGPGTRLTVT.

A remark on this clone: Germline and junction disagree at one end, which may indicate a read error. The V call is TRBV7-7, the J call TRBJ2-2, with D unresolved. This CDR3 spans 14 amino acids. Germline-derived CDR1 and CDR2 are SSHAT and FNYEAQ (reference sequence). CDR3 bases: TGTGCTAGCAGCTTATCCGGGAACACCGGGGAGCTGTTTTTT. Translated, it gives CASSLSGNTGELFF.